This T cell receptor beta chain came from a study of human T cells and chemical hapten exposure. CDR3 size: 13 residues. The V gene lost 1 base and the J gene lost 7 bases, with 8 bases spanning the gap. Germline values: CDR1 SGHDN, CDR2 FVKESK. MiXCR was run by TCRdb on the RACE reads, yielding one entry per CDR3 protein. Counted here are about 380,000 distinct CDR3 sequences, approximately 5% occurring once; the ten biggest clones make up just over 2.5%. Time point specified: pre-sensitization, week 0. Treatment denoted: therapeutic diphenylcyclopropenone sensitization with weekly scalp DPC. This sequence joins TRBV14 and TRBJ1-5; D not resolved. The TCR was taken from a woman in her fifties or sixties with alopecia areata. Some clones in this sample may be carry-over from other donors' samples. The sequencing here drew on whole blood, taken in connection with sensitization to the hapten diphenylcyclopropenone (DPC). Written as DNA, the CDR3 is TGTGCCAGCAGCCAAGGACTAGACCAGCCCCAGCATTTT. Translated: CASSQGLDQPQHF. Filled out from reference TRBV14 and TRBJ1-5, the complete variable domain reads EAGVTQFPSHSVIEKGQTVTLRCDPISGHDNLYWYRRVMGKEIKFLLHFVKESKQDESGMPNNRFLAERTGGTYSTLKVQPAELEDSGVYFCASSQGLDQPQHFGDGTRLSIL.